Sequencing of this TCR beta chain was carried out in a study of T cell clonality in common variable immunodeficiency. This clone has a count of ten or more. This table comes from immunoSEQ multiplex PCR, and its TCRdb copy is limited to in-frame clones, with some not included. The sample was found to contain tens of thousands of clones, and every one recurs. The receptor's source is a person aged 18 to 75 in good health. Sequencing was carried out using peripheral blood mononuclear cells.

The sequenced part of the CDR3 DNA is TGTGCCAGCGTGCGACTAGCGGGAGGCCATGAG. It is translated as CASVRLAGGHE. The full-length CDR3 reads as CASVRLAGGHEQFF. The J gene is TRBJ2-1, the V gene TRBV7-8; 13 positions agree with TRBD2. The read finishes 3 residues shy of the CDR3 end, and the germline J gene is used to complete it. The CDR3 covers 14 residues. After removal of 8 bases from V and 8 bases from J, the junction contained 6 bases not matched to a gene. The V gene's germline CDR1 is SGHVS and CDR2 FQNEAQ.